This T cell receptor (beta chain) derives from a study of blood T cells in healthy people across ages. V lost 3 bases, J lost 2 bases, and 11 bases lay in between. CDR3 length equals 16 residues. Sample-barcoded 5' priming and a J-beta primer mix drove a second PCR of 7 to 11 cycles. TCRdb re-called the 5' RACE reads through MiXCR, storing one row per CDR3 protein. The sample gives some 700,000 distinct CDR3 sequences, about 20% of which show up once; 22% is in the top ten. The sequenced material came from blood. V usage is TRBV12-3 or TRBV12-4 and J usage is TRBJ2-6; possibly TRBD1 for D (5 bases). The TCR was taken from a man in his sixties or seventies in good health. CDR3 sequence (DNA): TGTGCCAGCAGTTTGGGCTGGACAACTGGGGCCAACGTCCTGACTTTC. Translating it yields CASSLGWTTGANVLTF.